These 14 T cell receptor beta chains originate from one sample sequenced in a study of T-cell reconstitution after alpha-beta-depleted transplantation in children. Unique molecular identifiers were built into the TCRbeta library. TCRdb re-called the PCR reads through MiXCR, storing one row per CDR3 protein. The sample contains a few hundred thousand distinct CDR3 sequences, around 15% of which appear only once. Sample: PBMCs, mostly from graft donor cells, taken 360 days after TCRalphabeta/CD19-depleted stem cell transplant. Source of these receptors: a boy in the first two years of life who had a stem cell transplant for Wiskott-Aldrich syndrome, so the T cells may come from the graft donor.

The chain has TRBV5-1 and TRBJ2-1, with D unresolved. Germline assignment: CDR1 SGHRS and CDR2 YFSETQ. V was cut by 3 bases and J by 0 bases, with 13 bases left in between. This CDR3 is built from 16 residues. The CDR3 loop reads CASSSLGGSSYNEQFF. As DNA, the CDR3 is TGCGCCAGCAGCTCCCTCGGCGGTAGCTCCTACAATGAGCAGTTCTTC.

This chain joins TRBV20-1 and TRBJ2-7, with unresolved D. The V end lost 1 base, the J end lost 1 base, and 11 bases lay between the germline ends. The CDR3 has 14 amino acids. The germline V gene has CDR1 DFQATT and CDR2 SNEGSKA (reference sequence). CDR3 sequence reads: CSARGPKLSYEQYF. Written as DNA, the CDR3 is TGCAGTGCTAGAGGGCCTAAGTTGTCCTACGAGCAGTACTTC.

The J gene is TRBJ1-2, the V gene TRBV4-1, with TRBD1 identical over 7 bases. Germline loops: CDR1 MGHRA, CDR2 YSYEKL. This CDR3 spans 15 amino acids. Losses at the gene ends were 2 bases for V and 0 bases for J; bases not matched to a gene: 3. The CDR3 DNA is TGCGCCAGCAGCCAAAATACAGGGGCTAACTATGGCTACACCTTC. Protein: CASSQNTGANYGYTF.

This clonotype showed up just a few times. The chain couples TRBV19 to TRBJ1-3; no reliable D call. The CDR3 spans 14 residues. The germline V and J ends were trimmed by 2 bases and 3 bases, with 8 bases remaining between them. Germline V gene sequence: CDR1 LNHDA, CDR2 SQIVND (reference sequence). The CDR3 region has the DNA TGTGCCAGTAGTATAAACGGAGGTGGAAACACCATATATTTT. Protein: CASSINGGGNTIYF.

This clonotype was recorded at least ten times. CDR3: CASSHSGTSGNYEQYF. The CDR3 DNA follows: TGTGCCAGCAGCCATTCCGGGACTAGCGGGAACTACGAGCAGTACTTC. The V gene is TRBV7-9, the J gene TRBJ2-7, with 13 bases matching TRBD2. Per the germline V gene, CDR1 is SEHNR and CDR2 is FQNEAQ (reference sequence). The CDR3 loop spans 16 amino acids. V dropped 5 bases and J dropped 3; count of bases not matched to a gene: 7.

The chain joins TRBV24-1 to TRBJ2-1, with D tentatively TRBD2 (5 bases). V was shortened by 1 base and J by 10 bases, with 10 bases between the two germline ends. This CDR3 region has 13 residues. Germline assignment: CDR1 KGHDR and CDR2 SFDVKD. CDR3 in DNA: TGTGCCACCAGTGATTTTGGCGCTAGCGAGCAGTTCTTC. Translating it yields CATSDFGASEQFF.

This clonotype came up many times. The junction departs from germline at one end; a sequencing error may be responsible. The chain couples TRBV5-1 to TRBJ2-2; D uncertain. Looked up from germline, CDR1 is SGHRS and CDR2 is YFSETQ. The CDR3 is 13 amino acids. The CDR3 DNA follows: TGTGCCAGCAGTTTCGGTGGAACCGGGGAGCTGTTTTTT. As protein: CASSFGGTGELFF. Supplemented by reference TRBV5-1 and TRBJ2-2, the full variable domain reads KAGVTQTPRYLIKTRGQQVTLSCSPISGHRSVSWYQQTPGQGLQFLFEYFSETQRNKGNFPGRFSGRQFSNSRSEMNVSTLELGDSALYLCASSFGGTGELFFGEGSRLTVL.

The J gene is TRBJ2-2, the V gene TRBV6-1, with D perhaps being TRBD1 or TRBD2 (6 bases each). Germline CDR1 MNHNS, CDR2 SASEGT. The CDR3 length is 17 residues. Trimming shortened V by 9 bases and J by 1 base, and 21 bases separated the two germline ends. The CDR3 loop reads CASISRGHPLNTGELFF. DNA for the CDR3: TGTGCCAGTATATCCCGGGGGCACCCCTTGAACACCGGGGAGCTGTTTTTT.

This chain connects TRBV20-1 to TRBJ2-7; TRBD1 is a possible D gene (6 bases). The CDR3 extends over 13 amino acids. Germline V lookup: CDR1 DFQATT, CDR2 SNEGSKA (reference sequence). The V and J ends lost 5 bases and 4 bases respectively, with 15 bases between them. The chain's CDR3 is CSASIQGLYEQYF. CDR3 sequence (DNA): TGCAGTGCTTCAATACAGGGTCTGTACGAGCAGTACTTC.

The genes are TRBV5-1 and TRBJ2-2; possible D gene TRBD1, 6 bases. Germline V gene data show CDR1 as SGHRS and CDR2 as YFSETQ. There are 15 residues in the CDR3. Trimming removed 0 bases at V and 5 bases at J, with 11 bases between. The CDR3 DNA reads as TGCGCCAGCAGCTTGGTCCACAGGGCGACCGGGGAGCTGTTTTTT. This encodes CASSLVHRATGELFF. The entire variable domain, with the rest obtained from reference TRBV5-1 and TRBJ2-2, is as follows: KAGVTQTPRYLIKTRGQQVTLSCSPISGHRSVSWYQQTPGQGLQFLFEYFSETQRNKGNFPGRFSGRQFSNSRSEMNVSTLELGDSALYLCASSLVHRATGELFFGEGSRLTVL.

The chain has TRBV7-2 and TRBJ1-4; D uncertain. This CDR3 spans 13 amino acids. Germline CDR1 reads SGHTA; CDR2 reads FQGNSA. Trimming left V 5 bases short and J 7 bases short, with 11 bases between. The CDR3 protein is CASSRMRSEKLFF. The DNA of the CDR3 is TGTGCCAGCAGCCGGATGAGGAGTGAAAAACTGTTTTTT.

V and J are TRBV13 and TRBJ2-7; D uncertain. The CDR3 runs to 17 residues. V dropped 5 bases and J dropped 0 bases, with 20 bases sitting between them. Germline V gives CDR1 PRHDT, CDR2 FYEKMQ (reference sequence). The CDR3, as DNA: TGTGCCAGCAGCCCTGCCCGCGCACACCCTTCCTCCTACGAGCAGTACTTC. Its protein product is CASSPARAHPSSYEQYF.

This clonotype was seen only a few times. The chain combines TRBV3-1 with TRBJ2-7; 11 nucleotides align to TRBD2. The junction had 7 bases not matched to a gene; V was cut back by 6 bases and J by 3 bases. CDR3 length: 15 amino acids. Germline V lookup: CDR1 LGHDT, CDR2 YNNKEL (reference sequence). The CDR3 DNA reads TGTGCCAGCAGTCCGGGACTAGCGGAATTCTACGAGCAGTACTTC. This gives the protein CASSPGLAEFYEQYF.

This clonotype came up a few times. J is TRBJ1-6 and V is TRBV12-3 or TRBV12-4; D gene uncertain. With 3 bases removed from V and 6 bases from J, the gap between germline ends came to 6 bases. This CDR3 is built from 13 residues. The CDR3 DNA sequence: TGTGCCAGCAGTTTGAGGAGTAATTCACCCCTCCACTTT. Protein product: CASSLRSNSPLHF.